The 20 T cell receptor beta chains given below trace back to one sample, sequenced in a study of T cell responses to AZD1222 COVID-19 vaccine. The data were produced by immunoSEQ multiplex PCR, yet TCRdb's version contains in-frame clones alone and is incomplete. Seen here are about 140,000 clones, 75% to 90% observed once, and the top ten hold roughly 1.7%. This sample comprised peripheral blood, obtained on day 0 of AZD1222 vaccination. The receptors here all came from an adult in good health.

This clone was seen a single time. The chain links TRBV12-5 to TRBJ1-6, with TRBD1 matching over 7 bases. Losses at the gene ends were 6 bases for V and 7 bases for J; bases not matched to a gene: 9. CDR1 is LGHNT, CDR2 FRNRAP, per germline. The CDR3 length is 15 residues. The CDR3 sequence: CASGINQGGNSPLHF. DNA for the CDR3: TGTGCTAGTGGCATCAACCAGGGGGGCAATTCACCCCTCCACTTT.

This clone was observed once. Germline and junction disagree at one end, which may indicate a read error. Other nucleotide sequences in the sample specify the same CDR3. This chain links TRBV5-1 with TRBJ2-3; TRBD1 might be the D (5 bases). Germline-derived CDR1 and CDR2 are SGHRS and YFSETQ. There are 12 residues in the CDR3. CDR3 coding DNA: TGTGCCAGCGCAGGGAACACAGATACGCAGTATTTT. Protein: CASAGNTDTQYF. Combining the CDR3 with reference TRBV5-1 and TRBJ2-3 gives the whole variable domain KAGVTQTPRYLIKTRGQQVTLSCSPISGHRSVSWYQQTPGQGLQFLFEYFSETQRNKGNFPGRFSGRQFSNSRSEMNVSTLELGDSALYLCASAGNTDTQYFGPGTRLTVL.

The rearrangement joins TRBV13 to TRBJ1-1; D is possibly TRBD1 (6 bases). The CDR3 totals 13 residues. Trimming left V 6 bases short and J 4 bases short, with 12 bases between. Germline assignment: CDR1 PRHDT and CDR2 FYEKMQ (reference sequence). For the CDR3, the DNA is TGTGCCAGCAGGAAAACAGGGACCACTGAAGCTTTCTTT. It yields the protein CASRKTGTTEAFF.

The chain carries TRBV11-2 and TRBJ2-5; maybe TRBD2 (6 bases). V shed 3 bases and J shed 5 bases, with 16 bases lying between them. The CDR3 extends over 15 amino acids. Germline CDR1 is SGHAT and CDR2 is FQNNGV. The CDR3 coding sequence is TGTGCCAGCAGCTTTTTAGCCGGGACTGGGGAGACCCAGTACTTC. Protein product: CASSFLAGTGETQYF.

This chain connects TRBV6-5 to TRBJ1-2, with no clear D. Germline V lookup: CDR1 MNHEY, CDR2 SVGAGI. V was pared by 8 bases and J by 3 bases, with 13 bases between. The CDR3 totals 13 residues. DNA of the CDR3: TGTGCCAGCGGACTGTCAGGAGACTATGGCTACACCTTC. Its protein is CASGLSGDYGYTF.

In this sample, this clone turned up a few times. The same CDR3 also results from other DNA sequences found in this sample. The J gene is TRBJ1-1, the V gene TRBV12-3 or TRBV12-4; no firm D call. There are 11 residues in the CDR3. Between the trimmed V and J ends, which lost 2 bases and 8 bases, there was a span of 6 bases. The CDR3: CASSLSGEAFF. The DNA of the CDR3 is TGTGCCAGCAGTTTATCCGGGGAAGCTTTCTTT.

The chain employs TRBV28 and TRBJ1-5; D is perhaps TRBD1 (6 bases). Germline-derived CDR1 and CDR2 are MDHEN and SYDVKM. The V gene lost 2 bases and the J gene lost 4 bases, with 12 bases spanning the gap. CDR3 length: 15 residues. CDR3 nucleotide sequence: TGTGCCAGCAGTTTAACAGGGTCGCGGAATCAGCCCCAGCATTTT. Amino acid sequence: CASSLTGSRNQPQHF.

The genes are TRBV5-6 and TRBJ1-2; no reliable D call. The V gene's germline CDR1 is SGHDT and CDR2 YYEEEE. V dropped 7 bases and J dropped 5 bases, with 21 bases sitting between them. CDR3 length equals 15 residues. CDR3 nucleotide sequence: TGTGCCAGCCAAGTAACACCTCAATCTTCGTATGGCTACACCTTC. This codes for CASQVTPQSSYGYTF.

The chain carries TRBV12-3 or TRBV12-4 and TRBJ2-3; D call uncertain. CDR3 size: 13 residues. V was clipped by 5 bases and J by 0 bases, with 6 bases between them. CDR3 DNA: TGTGCCAGCAGTGACCCGAGCACAGATACGCAGTATTTT. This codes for CASSDPSTDTQYF.

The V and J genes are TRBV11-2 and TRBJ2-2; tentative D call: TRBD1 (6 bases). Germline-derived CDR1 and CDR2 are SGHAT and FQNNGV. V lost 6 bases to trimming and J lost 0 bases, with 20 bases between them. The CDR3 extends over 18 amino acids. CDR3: CASSRPYSGQSNTGELFF. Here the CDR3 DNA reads TGTGCCAGCAGTCGACCTTACAGCGGACAGTCGAACACCGGGGAGCTGTTTTTT.

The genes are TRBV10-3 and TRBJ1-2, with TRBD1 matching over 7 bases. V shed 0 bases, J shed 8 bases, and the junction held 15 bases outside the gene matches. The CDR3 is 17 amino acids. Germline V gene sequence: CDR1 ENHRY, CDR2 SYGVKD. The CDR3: CAISESSITGESEGYTF. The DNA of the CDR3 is TGTGCCATCAGTGAGTCGAGTATCACAGGGGAAAGCGAAGGCTACACCTTC.

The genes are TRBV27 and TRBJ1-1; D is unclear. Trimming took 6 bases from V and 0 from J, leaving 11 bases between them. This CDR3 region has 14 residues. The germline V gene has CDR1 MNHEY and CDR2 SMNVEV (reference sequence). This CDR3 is CASSLTRMNTEAFF. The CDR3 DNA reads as TGTGCCAGCAGCCTAACAAGGATGAACACTGAAGCTTTCTTT.

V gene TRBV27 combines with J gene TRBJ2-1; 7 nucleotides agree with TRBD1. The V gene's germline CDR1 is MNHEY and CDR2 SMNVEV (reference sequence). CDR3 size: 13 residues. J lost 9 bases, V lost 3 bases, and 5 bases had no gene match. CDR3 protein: CASSFLGGTEQFF. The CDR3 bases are TGTGCCAGCAGTTTTCTAGGGGGCACTGAGCAGTTCTTC.

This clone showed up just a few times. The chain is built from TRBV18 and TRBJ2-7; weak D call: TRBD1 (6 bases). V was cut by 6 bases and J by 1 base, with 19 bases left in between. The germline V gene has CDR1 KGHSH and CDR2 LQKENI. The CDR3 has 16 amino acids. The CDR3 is CASSPKGDFRSYEQYF. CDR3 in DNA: TGTGCCAGCTCTCCAAAGGGGGATTTTAGGTCCTACGAGCAGTACTTC.

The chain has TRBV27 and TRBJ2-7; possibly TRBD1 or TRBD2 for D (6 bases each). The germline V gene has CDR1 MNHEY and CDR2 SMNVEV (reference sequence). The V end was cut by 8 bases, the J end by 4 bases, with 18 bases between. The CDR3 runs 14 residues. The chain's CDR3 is CASVPNGGRYEQYF. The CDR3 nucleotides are TGTGCCAGCGTGCCCAACGGGGGCCGGTACGAGCAGTACTTC.

CDR3 DNA sequence: TGTGCCAGCAGTCCCGGAACTAGCGGGAGGGATACGCAGTATTTT. As protein: CASSPGTSGRDTQYF. The V and J genes are TRBV6-5 and TRBJ2-3, with TRBD2 matching 12 bases. The germline gives CDR1 MNHEY, CDR2 SVGAGI. The ends lost 5 bases at V and 6 bases at J; junction bases unmatched: 6. This CDR3 contains 15 residues.

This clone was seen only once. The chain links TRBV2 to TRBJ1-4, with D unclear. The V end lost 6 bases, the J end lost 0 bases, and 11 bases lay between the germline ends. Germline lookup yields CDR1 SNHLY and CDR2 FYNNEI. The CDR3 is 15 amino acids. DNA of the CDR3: TGTGCCAGCAGAGGGTCGGGTGCAACTAATGAAAAACTGTTTTTT. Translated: CASRGSGATNEKLFF.

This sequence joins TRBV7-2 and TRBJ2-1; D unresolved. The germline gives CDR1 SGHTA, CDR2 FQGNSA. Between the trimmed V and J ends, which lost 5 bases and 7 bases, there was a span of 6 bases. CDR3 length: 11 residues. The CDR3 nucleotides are TGTGCCAGCAGCCCCTGGAATGAGCAGTTCTTC. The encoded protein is CASSPWNEQFF. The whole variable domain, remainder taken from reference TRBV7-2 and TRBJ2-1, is GAGVSQSPSNKVTEKGKDVELRCDPISGHTALYWYRQSLGQGLEFLIYFQGNSAPDKSGLPSDRFSAERTGGSVSTLTIQRTQQEDSAVYLCASSPWNEQFFGPGTRLTVL.

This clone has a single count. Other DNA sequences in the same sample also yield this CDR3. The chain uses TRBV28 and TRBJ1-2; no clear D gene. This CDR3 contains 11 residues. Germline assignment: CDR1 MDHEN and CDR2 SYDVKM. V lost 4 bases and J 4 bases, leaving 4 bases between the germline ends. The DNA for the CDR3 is TGTGCCAGCAGTTCGGGCTATGGCTACACCTTC. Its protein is CASSSGYGYTF.

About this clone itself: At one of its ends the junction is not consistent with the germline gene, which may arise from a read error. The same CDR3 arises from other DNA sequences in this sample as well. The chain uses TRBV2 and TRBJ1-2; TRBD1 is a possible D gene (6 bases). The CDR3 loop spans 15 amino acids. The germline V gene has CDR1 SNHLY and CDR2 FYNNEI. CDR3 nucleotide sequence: TGTGCTAGCAGTGAAGACCAGGGGCGCTACTATGGCTACACCTTC. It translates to CASSEDQGRYYGYTF.